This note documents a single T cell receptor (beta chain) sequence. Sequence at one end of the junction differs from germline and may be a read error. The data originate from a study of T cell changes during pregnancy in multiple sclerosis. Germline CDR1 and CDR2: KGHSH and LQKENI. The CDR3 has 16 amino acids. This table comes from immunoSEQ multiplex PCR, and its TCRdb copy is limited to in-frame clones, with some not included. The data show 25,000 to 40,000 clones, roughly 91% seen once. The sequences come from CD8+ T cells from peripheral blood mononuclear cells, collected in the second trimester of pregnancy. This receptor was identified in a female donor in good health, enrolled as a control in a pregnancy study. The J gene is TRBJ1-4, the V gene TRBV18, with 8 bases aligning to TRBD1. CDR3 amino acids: CASSPPRQGTNEKLFF. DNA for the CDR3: TGTGCCAGCTCACCGCCTCGACAGGGGACTAACGAAAAACTGTTTTTT. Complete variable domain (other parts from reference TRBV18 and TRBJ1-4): NAGVMQNPRHLVRRRGQEARLRCSPMKGHSHVYWYRQLPEEGLKFMVYLQKENIIDESGMPKERFSAEFPKEGPSILRIQQVVRGDSAAYFCASSPPRQGTNEKLFFGSGTQLSVL.